This TCR beta chain was recovered during a study of T cell responses to AZD1222 COVID-19 vaccine. Profiling relied on immunoSEQ multiplex PCR, and the TCRdb table lists in-frame clones only, not all of them. The table lists 85,000 to 110,000 clones, 80% to 90% of them singletons. From germline, CDR1 is SEHNR and CDR2 FQNEAQ (reference sequence). The CDR3 extends over 16 amino acids. V was pared by 0 bases and J by 4 bases, with 9 bases of the junction left unmatched. The receptor's source is an adult in good health. The sequences come from peripheral blood, collected on day 0 of AZD1222 vaccination. This chain connects TRBV7-9 to TRBJ2-7; 7 bases agree with TRBD1. DNA for the CDR3: TGTGCCAGCAGCTTAGCCGGACAGGAACAGGGGTACGAGCAGTACTTC. Translating it yields CASSLAGQEQGYEQYF. Complete variable domain (other parts from reference TRBV7-9 and TRBJ2-7): DTGVSQNPRHKITKRGQNVTFRCDPISEHNRLYWYRQTLGQGPEFLTYFQNEAQLEKSRLLSDRFSAERPKGSFSTLEIQRTEQGDSAMYLCASSLAGQEQGYEQYFGPGTRLTVT.